This TCR beta chain was captured in a study of cytomegalovirus exposure and HLA in healthy donors. Study-wide background: About 85 million unique TCRs from HLA-typed donors were held in an early release of data. Of roughly 360 genotyped donors, roughly 80% grouped in the Caucasian-associated ancestry cluster.

CDR1 and CDR2 from the germline V gene are SGHRS and YFSETQ. The V gene end was trimmed by 5 bases and the J gene end by 3 bases; junction bases not matched to a gene: 16. There are 18 residues in the CDR3. Study-wide findings and caveats: Rarity characterized most TCR sequences, yet some public TCRs appeared in many donors.

Of note for this clone: Its antigen remains unidentified.

In the PCR, 60 Vbeta and 13 Jbeta primers were used. Sequenced by immunoSEQ multiplex PCR; TCRdb stores in-frame clones only, minus some. This sample has roughly 150,000 clones, with more than 60% found just once. The gene calls are TRBV5-1 and TRBJ2-1, with 8 bases identical to TRBD1. The sequence was obtained from a man aged 18 to 30 in good health and CMV-seropositive. Sequencing was carried out using PBMCs. Written as DNA, the CDR3 is TGCGCCAGCAGTTTTGGACAGGGAAAGTCGGACGACTACAATGAGCAGTTCTTC. This codes for CASSFGQGKSDDYNEQFF.